These T cell receptor beta chains were read from a single sample in a study of response to subunit inactivated influenza vaccine. TCRdb ran MiXCR on the RT-PCR reads and lists one entry per CDR3 protein. Counted here are about 780,000 distinct CDR3 sequences, less than 20% occurring once; the ten biggest clones make up approximately 10%. Sequenced material: PBMCs from blood, taken about 5 days after vaccination. These receptors were taken from a middle-aged man who received an inactivated influenza vaccine. Both conserved end residues are part of each CDR3. D genes are given only for firm matches. Not every row has a clone size; where given, it reads once, few, many or a size class.

v_gene	abundance	j_gene	d_gene	CDR3aa	CDR3nt
TRBV20-1	few	TRBJ2-5	NA	CSASPGARETQYF	TGCAGTGCTAGCCCGGGGGCCAGAGAGACCCAGTACTTC
TRBV5-1	NA	TRBJ2-5	TRBD2	CASKVGGQETQYF	TGCGCCAGCAAGGTCGGGGGGCAAGAGACCCAGTACTTC
TRBV29-1	NA	TRBJ1-6	TRBD1	CSVRTGHNSPLHF	TGCAGCGTTAGGACAGGCCATAATTCACCCCTCCACTTT
TRBV28	NA	TRBJ1-5	TRBD1	CATGQDSNQPQHF	TGTGCCACCGGACAGGATAGCAATCAGCCCCAGCATTTT
TRBV29-1	few	TRBJ2-1	NA	CSVGLARWNEQFF	TGCAGCGTTGGCCTTGCTAGGTGGAATGAGCAGTTCTTC
TRBV11-2	NA	TRBJ2-5	NA	CASSLPRPGQETQYF	TGTGCCAGCAGCCTTCCCCGCCCAGGCCAAGAGACCCAGTACTTC
TRBV5-6	NA	TRBJ1-2	NA	CASSLSTGKANYGYTF	TGTGCCAGCAGCTTGTCTACAGGGAAGGCTAACTATGGCTACACCTTC
TRBV28	NA	TRBJ2-7	NA	CASSWSALAEQYF	TGTGCCAGCAGTTGGTCAGCCCTAGCGGAGCAGTACTTC
TRBV5-1	NA	TRBJ2-2	TRBD2	CASSLEPSGTNGELFF	TGCGCCAGCAGCTTGGAGCCTAGCGGGACTAACGGGGAGCTGTTTTTT
TRBV29-1	few	TRBJ2-3	TRBD1	CSVEVGQGSTDTQYF	TGCAGCGTTGAGGTAGGACAGGGCAGCACAGATACGCAGTATTTT
TRBV12-3/TRBV12-4	many	TRBJ2-7	TRBD2	CASSSHSLAGGLEQYF	TGTGCCAGCAGTTCGCACTCACTAGCGGGAGGGCTCGAGCAGTACTTC
TRBV28	NA	TRBJ1-5	NA	CASSPSSRAVQPQHF	TGTGCCAGCAGTCCGTCATCCCGGGCGGTTCAGCCCCAGCATTTT
TRBV7-8	NA	TRBJ2-2	NA	CASSPKRTAGELFF	TGTGCCAGCAGCCCGAAGCGTACAGCCGGGGAGCTGTTTTTT
TRBV20-1	few	TRBJ2-1	NA	CSARGSGRTGSYNEQFF	TGCAGTGCTAGAGGATCAGGACGGACCGGCTCCTACAATGAGCAGTTCTTC
TRBV9	NA	TRBJ2-1	TRBD2	CASRTSGDNEQFF	TGTGCCAGCAGGACTAGCGGAGACAATGAGCAGTTCTTC
TRBV11-2	NA	TRBJ2-1	TRBD2	CASSLAGLFDEQFF	TGTGCCAGCAGCTTAGCGGGACTATTCGATGAGCAGTTCTTC
TRBV27	few	TRBJ1-3	NA	CASSLSGGAGNTIYF	TGTGCCAGCAGTTTATCAGGGGGGGCTGGAAACACCATATATTTT
TRBV4-3	few	TRBJ2-2	NA	CASSQRSPPNTGELFF	TGCGCCAGCAGCCAGAGGAGCCCCCCGAACACCGGGGAGCTGTTTTTT
TRBV12-3/TRBV12-4	few	TRBJ2-5	TRBD2	CASSPGLAGEKETQYF	TGTGCCAGCAGTCCGGGACTAGCGGGGGAGAAAGAGACCCAGTACTTC
TRBV12-1	NA	TRBJ2-7	NA	CASSSPSAGPFYEQYF	TGTGCCAGCAGCTCCCCTTCGGCGGGACCGTTCTACGAGCAGTACTTC
TRBV7-2	few	TRBJ2-1	TRBD2	CASSYAAGVVNEQFF	TGTGCCAGCAGCTATGCAGCGGGAGTTGTCAATGAGCAGTTCTTC
TRBV5-1	NA	TRBJ2-7	NA	CASSYGDGSYEQYF	TGCGCCAGCAGCTATGGGGACGGCTCCTACGAGCAGTACTTC